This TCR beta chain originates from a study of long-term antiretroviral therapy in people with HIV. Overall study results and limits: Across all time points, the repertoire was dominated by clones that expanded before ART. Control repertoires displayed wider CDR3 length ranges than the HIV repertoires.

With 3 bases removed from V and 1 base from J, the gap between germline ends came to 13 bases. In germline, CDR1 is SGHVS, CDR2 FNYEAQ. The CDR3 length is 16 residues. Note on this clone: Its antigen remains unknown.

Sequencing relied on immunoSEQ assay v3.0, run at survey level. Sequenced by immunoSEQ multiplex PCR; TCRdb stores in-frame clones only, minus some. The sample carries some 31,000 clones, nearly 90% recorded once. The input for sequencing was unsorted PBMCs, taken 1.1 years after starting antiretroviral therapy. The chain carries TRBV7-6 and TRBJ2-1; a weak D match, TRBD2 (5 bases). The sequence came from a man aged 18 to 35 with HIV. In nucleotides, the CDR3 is TGTGCCAGCAGCTTCTCACCCCGAGGGTCCTACAATGAGCAGTTCTTC. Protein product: CASSFSPRGSYNEQFF.